Listed here are 16 T cell receptor beta chains from one sample, sequenced in a study of cytomegalovirus exposure and HLA in healthy donors. Primers included in the PCR were 60 Vbeta and 13 Jbeta primers. Using immunoSEQ multiplex PCR, the repertoire was profiled, and TCRdb retains in-frame clones only, with some absent. The sample has about 99,000 clones; around 77% are singletons. Sequenced: PBMCs. The receptors stem from a man aged 40-49 years in good health and CMV-seronegative.

The rearrangement links TRBV19 to TRBJ2-1; D is possibly TRBD2 (5 bases). The germline V gene encodes CDR1 LNHDA and CDR2 SQIVND (reference sequence). The V end was cut by 7 bases, the J end by 0 bases, with 13 bases between. The CDR3 is 15 residues long. The CDR3 reads CASTLEGISYNEQFF. DNA of the CDR3: TGTGCCAGTACCCTCGAGGGAATCTCCTACAATGAGCAGTTCTTC. The variable domain in full, completed from reference TRBV19 and TRBJ2-1, reads DGGITQSPKYLFRKEGQNVTLSCEQNLNHDAMYWYRQDPGQGLRLIYYSQIVNDFQKGDIAEGYSVSREKKESFPLTVTSAQKNPTAFYLCASTLEGISYNEQFFGPGTRLTVL.

The V gene is TRBV30, the J gene TRBJ2-7; 7 bases agree with TRBD1. Looked up from germline, CDR1 is GTSNPN and CDR2 is SVGIG (reference sequence). V trimming: 4 bases; J trimming: 2 bases; junction bases outside the gene matches: 2. This CDR3 spans 12 amino acids. The CDR3 here is CAWKQGTYEQYF. The CDR3 nucleotides read TGTGCCTGGAAACAGGGGACCTACGAGCAGTACTTC.

The V gene is TRBV5-6, the J gene TRBJ2-5, with 9 positions matching TRBD2. Per germline, CDR1 SGHDT and CDR2 YYEEEE. The length of the CDR3 is 14 residues. V lost 1 base and J lost 9; bases outside the gene matches: 7. The CDR3 here is CASSLWRGGVAQYF. CDR3 bases: TGTGCCAGCAGCTTGTGGCGGGGGGGCGTGGCCCAGTACTTC. Full variable domain (rest looked up from reference TRBV5-6 and TRBJ2-5): DAGVTQSPTHLIKTRGQQVTLRCSPKSGHDTVSWYQQALGQGPQFIFQYYEEEERQRGNFPDRFSGHQFPNYSSELNVNALLLGDSALYLCASSLWRGGVAQYFGPGTRLLVL.

The CDR3 region has the DNA TGTGCCAGCAGCAAAAGGGGACAGGGGGCCTCACCCCTCCACTTT. It specifies CASSKRGQGASPLHF. V gene TRBV21-1 combines with J gene TRBJ1-6; TRBD1, the table's D call, lacks a check against the DNA. TRBV21-1 is reported as a pseudogene. This CDR3 has 15 residues.

V and J are TRBV5-1 and TRBJ2-6, with 10 bases fitting TRBD1. The germline CDR1 and CDR2 sequences are SGHRS and YFSETQ. The CDR3 loop spans 19 amino acids. Unmatched junction bases numbered 10, after V lost 3 bases and J lost 1 base. Here the CDR3 reads CASSSGLGQGLSGANVLTF. The DNA of the CDR3 is TGCGCCAGCAGCTCGGGTTTGGGACAGGGGTTATCTGGGGCCAACGTCCTGACTTTC.

This sequence joins TRBV28 and TRBJ1-2; TRBD1 is a possible D gene (6 bases). This CDR3 contains 14 residues. V gave up 5 bases and J gave up 8 bases, with 18 bases separating them. The germline CDR1 and CDR2 sequences are MDHEN and SYDVKM. CDR3 nucleotide sequence: TGTGCCAGCAGTCTAGGAAGACAGGAGCGGGGCTACACCTTC. It specifies CASSLGRQERGYTF.

The chain recombines TRBV9 with TRBJ1-4, with D hard to call. The germline V gene encodes CDR1 SGDLS and CDR2 YYNGEE. V lost 0 bases, J lost 0 bases, and 6 bases lay in between. The CDR3 is 15 amino acids. CDR3 DNA sequence: TGTGCCAGCAGCGTAGGGCCAGCAACTAATGAAAAACTGTTTTTT. It specifies CASSVGPATNEKLFF.

The CDR3, as DNA: TGTGCCAGTAGACCTAGCCGCGGGGAGCTGTTTTTT. This encodes CASRPSRGELFF. This chain uses TRBV19 with TRBJ2-2; tentative D call: TRBD2 (5 bases). The length of the CDR3 is 12 residues. Germline CDR1 is LNHDA and CDR2 is SQIVND (reference sequence). V was trimmed by 6 bases and J by 7 bases, leaving 9 bases between them.

The chain carries TRBV5-6 and TRBJ2-1; 14 bases line up with TRBD2. Germline V gene sequence: CDR1 SGHDT, CDR2 YYEEEE. There are 15 residues in the CDR3. V trimming: 4 bases; J trimming: 9 bases; junction bases outside the gene matches: 6. This CDR3 reads CASSTPGLAGVEQFF. The CDR3 DNA sequence: TGTGCCAGCAGCACTCCGGGACTAGCGGGGGTTGAGCAGTTCTTC. The variable domain in full, with the rest retrieved from reference TRBV5-6 and TRBJ2-1, is DAGVTQSPTHLIKTRGQQVTLRCSPKSGHDTVSWYQQALGQGPQFIFQYYEEEERQRGNFPDRFSGHQFPNYSSELNVNALLLGDSALYLCASSTPGLAGVEQFFGPGTRLTVL.

This clone was detected only a few times. This CDR3 reads CASSYSAGFTEAFF. CDR3 coding DNA: TGTGCCAGCAGTTACTCGGCAGGGTTCACTGAAGCTTTCTTT. V usage is TRBV6-5 and J usage is TRBJ1-1; D is possibly TRBD1 (5 bases). Germline loops: CDR1 MNHEY, CDR2 SVGAGI. Trimming shortened V by 0 bases and J by 4 bases, and 9 bases separated the two germline ends. The CDR3 covers 14 residues.

V usage is TRBV11-2 and J usage is TRBJ2-7; possibly TRBD2 for D (5 bases). Germline CDR1 reads SGHAT; CDR2 reads FQNNGV. There are 14 residues in the CDR3. Trimming stripped 5 bases from V and 7 bases from J, with 18 bases between. The CDR3 loop is CASSESGIPGEQYF. The CDR3 coding sequence is TGTGCCAGCAGCGAGAGCGGAATTCCCGGGGAGCAGTACTTC.

The CDR3 here is CASSLSERNEKLFF. Here the CDR3 DNA reads TGTGCCAGCAGCTTGAGTGAACGGAATGAAAAACTGTTTTTT. The chain carries TRBV5-4 and TRBJ1-4; D is unclear. The CDR3 extends over 14 amino acids. The V gene's germline CDR1 is SGHNT and CDR2 YYREEE (reference sequence). The V end was cut by 1 base, the J end by 5 bases, with 9 bases between.

With respect to this clone: Other DNA variants within this sample encode the same CDR3. The CDR3, as DNA: TGTGCCTGGAGTTCAGGGCCCAACACTGAAGCTTTCTTT. This sequence encodes CAWSSGPNTEAFF. The V call is TRBV30, the J call TRBJ1-1; D might be TRBD1 (5 bases). The CDR3 length is 13 residues. Germline loops: CDR1 GTSNPN, CDR2 SVGIG (reference sequence). The V end was cut by 2 bases, the J end by 2 bases, with 9 bases between.

V and J are TRBV7-2 and TRBJ1-6; TRBD1 matches 7 bases. V shed 5 bases, J shed 11 bases, and the junction held 6 bases outside the gene matches. Germline-derived CDR1 and CDR2 are SGHTA and FQGNSA. CDR3 length: 13 residues. The CDR3 protein is CASSETGSTPLHF. In DNA form, the CDR3 reads TGTGCCAGCAGCGAGACAGGGTCCACACCCCTCCACTTT. Full variable domain (remainder filled in from reference TRBV7-2 and TRBJ1-6): GAGVSQSPSNKVTEKGKDVELRCDPISGHTALYWYRQSLGQGLEFLIYFQGNSAPDKSGLPSDRFSAERTGGSVSTLTIQRTQQEDSAVYLCASSETGSTPLHFGNGTRLTVT.

This sequence joins TRBV29-1 and TRBJ2-5, with TRBD1 matching 11 bases. The CDR3 is made up of 14 amino acids. V shed 4 bases, J shed 4 bases, and the junction held 5 bases outside the gene matches. In germline, CDR1 is SQVTM, CDR2 ANQGSEA. This CDR3 reads CSVGWGTGGETQYF. For the CDR3, the DNA is TGCAGCGTTGGGTGGGGGACAGGGGGAGAGACCCAGTACTTC.

The chain couples TRBV5-1 to TRBJ1-6; 7 bases fit TRBD1. Germline CDR1 SGHRS, CDR2 YFSETQ. V dropped 0 bases and J dropped 7; count of bases not matched to a gene: 4. The CDR3 has 15 residues. CDR3 residues: CASSLDGQENSPLHF. The CDR3 nucleotides read TGCGCCAGCAGCTTGGACGGACAGGAGAATTCACCCCTCCACTTT. The whole variable domain, remainder taken from reference TRBV5-1 and TRBJ1-6, is KAGVTQTPRYLIKTRGQQVTLSCSPISGHRSVSWYQQTPGQGLQFLFEYFSETQRNKGNFPGRFSGRQFSNSRSEMNVSTLELGDSALYLCASSLDGQENSPLHFGNGTRLTVT.